This T cell receptor gamma chain was retrieved from a study of gamma delta lymphoproliferative disorders and STAT genes. Looking at the study overall: Sequenced Tgammadelta LGLL patients had either symptomatic or indolent disease. Gamma-chain libraries were built from at least 50 ng of genomic DNA with the LymphoTrack Dx TCRG Assay. For the delta chain, EuroClonality-NGS standard procedure was applied.

With regard to this clone: No antigen is known for it.

Genomic DNA from isolated PBMCs served as the sequencing template. TCRdb re-called clones from the multiplex PCR reads using CATT. The data contain 2,200 or so gamma-chain clones, approximately 9.4% of them singletons. Per germline, CDR1 GITISATS and CDR2 ISYDGTV (reference sequence). V was pared by 0 bases and J by 9 bases, with 8 bases of the junction left unmatched. The length of the CDR3 is 13 residues. Study results and limitations: Delta repertoires did not separate groups, but patient gamma repertoires clustered apart.

The source material was blood. This clonotype was sampled from a human donor with gamma-delta T-cell large granular lymphocyte leukemia. The V call is TRGV9, the J call TRGJ1 or TRGJ2. TCRdb records no J gene; here it was assigned by comparing the DNA to germline. CDR3 residues: CALWEVLNSKKLF. The DNA for the CDR3 is TGTGCCTTGTGGGAGGTGCTAAACAGTAAGAAACTCTTT.